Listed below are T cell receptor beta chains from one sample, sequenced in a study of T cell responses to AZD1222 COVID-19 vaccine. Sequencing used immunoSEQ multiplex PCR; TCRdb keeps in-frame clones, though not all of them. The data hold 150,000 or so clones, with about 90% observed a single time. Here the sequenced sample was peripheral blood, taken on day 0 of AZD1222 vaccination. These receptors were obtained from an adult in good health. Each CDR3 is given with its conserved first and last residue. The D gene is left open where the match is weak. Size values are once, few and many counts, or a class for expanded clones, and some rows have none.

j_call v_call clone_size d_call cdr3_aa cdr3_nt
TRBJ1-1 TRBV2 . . CASSVSAGVPEAFF TGTGCCAGCTCTGTTTCGGCAGGGGTCCCTGAAGCTTTCTTT
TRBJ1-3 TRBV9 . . CASSGGGIRGNTIYF TGTGCCAGCAGCGGAGGGGGTATAAGGGGAAACACCATATATTTT
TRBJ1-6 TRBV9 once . CASSTRGQGLNSPLHF TGTGCCAGCAGCACTCGAGGGCAGGGCTTAAATTCACCCCTCCACTTT
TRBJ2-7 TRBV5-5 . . CASSLVARPGSEQYF TGTGCCAGCAGCTTAGTCGCCCGGCCTGGGAGCGAGCAGTACTTC
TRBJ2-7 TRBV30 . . CAWSVGHQSSYEQYF TGTGCCTGGAGTGTTGGACACCAGAGCTCCTACGAGCAGTACTTC
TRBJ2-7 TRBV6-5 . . CASRTTPGQSYEQYF TGTGCCAGCAGAACTACGCCCGGGCAGTCCTACGAGCAGTACTTC
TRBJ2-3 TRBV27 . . CASSRAPGEQYF TGTGCCAGCAGTCGGGCCCCGGGTGAGCAGTATTTT
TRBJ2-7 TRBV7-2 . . CASRAAREQYF TGTGCCAGCAGAGCCGCAAGGGAGCAGTACTTC
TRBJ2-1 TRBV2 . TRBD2 CASSERPSGLANYNEQFF TGTGCCAGCAGTGAACGACCCTCTGGACTAGCAAATTACAATGAGCAGTTCTTC
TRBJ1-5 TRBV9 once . CASSVDVGNQPQHF TGTGCCAGCAGCGTAGACGTGGGGAATCAGCCCCAGCATTTT
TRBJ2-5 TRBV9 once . CASSTQQGETQYF TGTGCCAGCAGCACCCAACAGGGTGAGACCCAGTACTTC
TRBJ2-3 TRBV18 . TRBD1 CASSRLSTGGTDTQYF TGTGCCAGCTCACGCTTGTCGACAGGGGGAACAGATACGCAGTATTTT
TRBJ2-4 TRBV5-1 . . CASSTGQPVKNIQYF TGCGCCAGCAGCACCGGACAGCCAGTCAAAAACATTCAGTACTTC
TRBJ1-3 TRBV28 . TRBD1 CASGPIGQGTGNTIYF TGTGCCAGCGGACCGATCGGACAGGGGACAGGAAACACCATATATTTT
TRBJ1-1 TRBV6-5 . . CASSAREGVAEAFF TGTGCCAGCTCGGCCAGGGAAGGCGTCGCTGAAGCTTTCTTT
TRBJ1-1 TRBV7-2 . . CASSFSTEAFF TGTGCCAGCAGCTTTTCCACTGAAGCTTTCTTT
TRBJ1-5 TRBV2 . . CASSEEGRQPQHF TGTGCCAGCAGTGAAGAGGGGAGGCAGCCCCAGCATTTT
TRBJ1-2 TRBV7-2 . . CASNLAGADYGYTF TGTGCCAGCAACTTGGCGGGGGCCGACTATGGCTACACCTTC